This TCR beta chain comes out of a study of brain T cells in children with intractable seizures. Whole-study findings and limits: Pre- and post-surgery blood differed in depth, so pre-surgery absences may be undersampling. Among the top 50 brain clones were public and private clonotypes.

Sequencing was limited to surgery cases with top T cell transcript signatures in brain tissue. At least one anti-epileptic drug was given before surgery. The method was immunoSEQ multiplex PCR; TCRdb's version includes in-frame clones alone and lacks a portion of them. The data contain about 5,200 clones, about 91% of them singletons. Worth noting for this clone: What it binds is unknown.

Per the germline V gene, CDR1 is MDHEN and CDR2 is SYDVKM. Trimming cost V 2 bases and J 0 bases, with 8 bases left between them. This CDR3 is 14 amino acids long. The TCR originated in a boy under three years old with focal cortical dysplasia and intractable seizures. This chain links TRBV28 with TRBJ2-7; D gene ambiguous. The sample was resected brain tissue, taken at surgery. DNA of the CDR3: TGTGCCAGCAGTTTACGGGCTAGCTCCTACGAGCAGTACTTC. As protein: CASSLRASSYEQYF.